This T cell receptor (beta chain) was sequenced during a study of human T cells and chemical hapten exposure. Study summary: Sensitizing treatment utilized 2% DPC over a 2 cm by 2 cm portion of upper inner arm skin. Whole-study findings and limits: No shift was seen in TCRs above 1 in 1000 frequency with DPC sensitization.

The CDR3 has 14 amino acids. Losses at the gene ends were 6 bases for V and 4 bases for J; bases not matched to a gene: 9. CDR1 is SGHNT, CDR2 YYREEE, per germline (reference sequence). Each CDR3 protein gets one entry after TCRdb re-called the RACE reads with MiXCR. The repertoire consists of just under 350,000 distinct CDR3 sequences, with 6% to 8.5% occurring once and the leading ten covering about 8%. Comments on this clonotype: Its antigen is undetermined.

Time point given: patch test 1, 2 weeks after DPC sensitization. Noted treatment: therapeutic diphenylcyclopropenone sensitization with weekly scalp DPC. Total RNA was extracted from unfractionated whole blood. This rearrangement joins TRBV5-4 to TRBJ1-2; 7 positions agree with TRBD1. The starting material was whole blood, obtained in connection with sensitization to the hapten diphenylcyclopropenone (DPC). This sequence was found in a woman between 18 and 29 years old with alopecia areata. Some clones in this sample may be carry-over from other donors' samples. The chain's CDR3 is CASINQGGPYGYTF. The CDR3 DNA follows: TGTGCCAGCATCAACCAGGGGGGCCCCTATGGCTACACCTTC. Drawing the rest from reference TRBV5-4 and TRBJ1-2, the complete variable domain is ETGVTQSPTHLIKTRGQQVTLRCSSQSGHNTVSWYQQALGQGPQFIFQYYREEENGRGNFPPRFSGLQFPNYSSELNVNALELDDSALYLCASINQGGPYGYTFGSGTRLTVV.